The clone carrying this TCR beta chain was detected only a few times. V shed 2 bases, J shed 5 bases, and the junction held 7 bases outside the gene matches. The CDR3 runs 15 residues. Per germline, CDR1 SGHTA and CDR2 FQGTGA. The data derive from a study of blood T cells in healthy people across ages. Using a J-beta primer mix together with a sample-barcoded 5' primer, a second PCR was run for roughly 6 to 12 cycles. TCRdb recomputed calls from the 5' RACE reads with MiXCR, one row per CDR3 protein. The sample records over 1,500,000 distinct CDR3 sequences, 39% being singletons. V is TRBV7-3 and J is TRBJ2-5; 8 bases match TRBD2. Sequenced sample: blood. The TCR was taken from a human donor in good health. The CDR3 DNA sequence: TGTGCCAGCAGCTTAGCGGGGGGTTCGGAGGAGACCCAGTACTTC. It codes for CASSLAGGSEETQYF.